What follows are 2 T cell receptor beta chains derived from one specimen sequenced in a study of T cells of healthy individuals. TCRdb analysed the 5' RACE reads with MiXCR anew, one entry per CDR3 protein. The sample carries approximately 50,000 distinct CDR3 sequences, roughly 14% recorded once. These receptors were taken from a human donor in good health.

This clonotype has a count of ten or more. This sequence joins TRBV4-3 and TRBJ1-4, with D maybe TRBD1 (5 bases). The CDR3 has 16 residues. CDR1 is LGHNA and CDR2 is YSLEER in the germline V gene. The V end lost 4 bases, the J end lost 7 bases, and 19 bases lay between the germline ends. The CDR3 nucleotides read TGCGCCAGCAGCCGGGCTCTGGGACGGTTTGGTGAAAAACTGTTTTTT. This codes for CASSRALGRFGEKLFF.

J is TRBJ2-2 and V is TRBV5-1; 12 bases line up with TRBD2. CDR1 and CDR2 (germline): SGHRS, YFSETQ. The CDR3 has 18 residues. With V trimmed by 1 base and J by 5 bases, 9 bases remained unmatched. CDR3 region: CASSLRPSGGAETGELFF. The CDR3 DNA is TGCGCCAGCAGCTTGAGACCTAGCGGGGGGGCCGAGACCGGGGAGCTGTTTTTT.